Below, 25 T cell receptor beta chains from the same sample are listed, as sequenced in a study of T cell repertoires in cytomegalovirus infection. A single record per CDR3 protein comes from TCRdb applying MiXCR to the reads. This table has some 130,000 distinct CDR3 sequences, roughly 8.2% appearing once. Material for sequencing was PBMCs. These receptors came from a human donor in good health (CMV status not recorded). Some clones in this sample may be carry-over from other donors' samples.

This clonotype was seen repeatedly, ten times or more. V is TRBV28 and J is TRBJ1-2; no clear D. Per the germline V gene, CDR1 is MDHEN and CDR2 is SYDVKM. Trimming took off 5 bases at V and 6 bases at J, with 22 bases between the two ends. This CDR3 comprises 16 residues. As DNA, the CDR3 is TGTGCCAGCAGTCCCCGGGGAGGAATGAACGTCCATGGCTACACCTTC. Translated: CASSPRGGMNVHGYTF.

Only a few counts were recorded for this clonotype. The rearrangement links TRBV5-5 to TRBJ2-3; 8 bases are a match to TRBD2. Per germline, CDR1 SGHKS and CDR2 YYEKEE (reference sequence). The junction had 5 bases not matched to a gene; V was cut back by 0 bases and J by 5 bases. The CDR3 is 15 residues long. CDR3 region: CASSLDGGGRDTQYF. CDR3 nucleotide sequence: TGTGCCAGCAGCTTGGACGGCGGGGGGCGAGATACGCAGTATTTT.

This clonotype has at least ten counts. The chain is built from TRBV6-4 and TRBJ2-7, with D maybe TRBD1 (5 bases). Per the germline V gene, CDR1 is MRHNA and CDR2 is SNTAGT. V was pared by 4 bases and J by 6 bases, with 19 bases between. The CDR3 totals 15 residues. This CDR3 reads CASSAQTRRQGEQYF. In DNA form, the CDR3 reads TGTGCCAGCAGTGCCCAGACGAGGCGGCAGGGCGAGCAGTACTTC.

The chain links TRBV9 to TRBJ2-3; no reliable D call. This CDR3 spans 13 amino acids. Trimming took off 0 bases at V and 3 bases at J, with 5 bases between the two ends. The germline CDR1 and CDR2 sequences are SGDLS and YYNGEE. Here the CDR3 reads CASSVARTDTQYF. DNA of the CDR3: TGTGCCAGCAGCGTAGCGAGAACAGATACGCAGTATTTT.

This clonotype appeared many times. The V gene is TRBV7-9, the J gene TRBJ2-3; 8 bases agree with TRBD2. This CDR3 has 14 residues. Germline V gene sequence: CDR1 SEHNR, CDR2 FQNEAQ (reference sequence). V gave up 2 bases and J gave up 5 bases; unmatched junction bases: 3. CDR3 region: CASSLSRGGDTQYF. CDR3 in DNA: TGTGCCAGCAGCTTAAGTCGGGGGGGAGATACGCAGTATTTT.

The table lists this clonotype with many counts. CDR3 residues: CASSLRQDHGGYTF. CDR3 bases: TGTGCCAGCAGCTTAAGACAGGACCACGGGGGCTACACCTTC. This chain joins TRBV28 and TRBJ1-2; D might be TRBD1 (6 bases). V lost 6 bases and J lost 8, with 19 bases in between. Germline loops: CDR1 MDHEN, CDR2 SYDVKM. This CDR3 has 14 residues.

This clonotype appeared many times. This sequence joins TRBV7-2 and TRBJ2-1; D not certain. The CDR3 loop spans 14 amino acids. The germline V gene has CDR1 SGHTA and CDR2 FQGNSA. The V gene lost 4 bases and the J gene lost 7 bases, with 14 bases spanning the gap. CDR3 protein: CASSSHPEKNEQFF. The DNA for the CDR3 is TGTGCCAGCAGCTCCCACCCAGAGAAAAATGAGCAGTTCTTC.

There are many counts of this clonotype. The chain is built from TRBV11-2 and TRBJ2-7, with 9 bases identical to TRBD1. V was clipped by 4 bases and J by 6 bases; unmatched bases: 7. The V gene's germline CDR1 is SGHAT and CDR2 FQNNGV. The CDR3 has 14 residues. Written as DNA, the CDR3 is TGTGCCAGCAGCTCGATTTGGACAGGGGCCGAGCAGTACTTC. This translates into CASSSIWTGAEQYF. The full variable domain, with the rest looked up from reference TRBV11-2 and TRBJ2-7, is EAGVAQSPRYKIIEKRQSVAFWCNPISGHATLYWYQQILGQGPKLLIQFQNNGVVDDSQLPKDRFSAERLKGVDSTLKIQPAKLEDSAVYLCASSSIWTGAEQYFGPGTRLTVT.

In its sample, this clonotype was seen many times. The rearrangement uses TRBV4-2 and TRBJ1-1; 7 bases are shared with TRBD1. Per the germline V gene, CDR1 is LGHNA and CDR2 is YNFKEQ. The CDR3 runs 15 residues. V was clipped by 6 bases and J by 0 bases; unmatched bases: 7. CDR3 sequence reads: CASSPSTGLNTEAFF. The CDR3 DNA reads TGTGCCAGCAGTCCTTCGACAGGGCTGAACACTGAAGCTTTCTTT.

A remark on this clonotype: A junction end diverges from the germline sequence, so it may reflect a read error. V is TRBV6-4 and J is TRBJ1-2, with D hard to call. Germline loops: CDR1 MRHNA, CDR2 SNTAGT. The CDR3 has 13 residues. The CDR3 here is CARSDGTGYGYTF. The CDR3 DNA reads TGTGCCCGCAGTGATGGAACGGGCTATGGCTACACCTTC.

This clonotype was seen at least ten times. V and J are TRBV5-1 and TRBJ2-3, with 9 positions matching TRBD1. CDR1 SGHRS and CDR2 YFSETQ come from the germline V gene. V was pared by 7 bases and J by 5 bases, with 5 bases of the junction left unmatched. This CDR3 is built from 13 residues. The CDR3 nucleotides are TGCGCCAGCGAACAGGGGGCTGGAGATACGCAGTATTTT. Amino acids: CASEQGAGDTQYF.

There are a few counts of this clonotype. This sequence joins TRBV5-1 and TRBJ2-1; no definite D call. The CDR3 is 15 amino acids. V dropped 0 bases and J dropped 7 bases, with 14 bases sitting between them. Germline V gene data show CDR1 as SGHRS and CDR2 as YFSETQ. CDR3 nucleotides: TGCGCCAGCAGCTTGGAAAGCATTCACGGGAATGAGCAGTTCTTC. The encoded protein is CASSLESIHGNEQFF.

This clonotype was recorded a few times. This chain links TRBV12-3 or TRBV12-4 with TRBJ2-7, with D unclear. The germline V and J ends were trimmed by 0 bases and 2 bases, with 14 bases remaining between them. The CDR3 covers 16 residues. CDR3 sequence: CASSLAPPTSAYEQYF. CDR3 sequence (DNA): TGTGCCAGCAGTTTAGCGCCCCCGACATCCGCCTACGAGCAGTACTTC.

This clonotype was observed many times. V is TRBV19 and J is TRBJ1-1; D gene unclear. This CDR3 is 13 amino acids long. Deletions cut 7 bases from V and 6 bases from J, with 15 bases between. Germline CDR1 reads LNHDA; CDR2 reads SQIVND (reference sequence). CDR3 protein: CASKEDLLSEAFF. CDR3 nucleotide sequence: TGTGCCAGTAAGGAGGACCTTTTATCTGAAGCTTTCTTT.

CDR3: CASSETTGMEYF. DNA for the CDR3: TGTGCCAGCAGTGAGACGACGGGTATGGAGTACTTC. The V and J genes are TRBV25-1 and TRBJ2-7, with no clear D. V was trimmed by 3 bases and J by 11 bases, leaving 14 bases between them. CDR1 and CDR2 (germline): MGHDK, SYGVNS. The CDR3 length is 12 residues.

The sample holds many counts of this clonotype. This chain joins TRBV11-3 and TRBJ1-1; D perhaps matches TRBD1 (6 bases). In germline, CDR1 is SGHNT, CDR2 YENEEA. Trimming stripped 8 bases from V and 3 bases from J, with 13 bases between. This CDR3 is 13 amino acids long. This CDR3 reads CASATGSYTEAFF. CDR3 nucleotide sequence: TGTGCCAGCGCTACAGGGTCCTACACTGAAGCTTTCTTT.

By its share, this clonotype is large. The rearrangement links TRBV28 to TRBJ1-5; 7 bases map to TRBD1. J lost 1 base, V lost 5 bases, and 5 bases had no gene match. The CDR3 contains 15 residues. CDR1 is MDHEN, CDR2 SYDVKM, per germline. Here the CDR3 DNA reads TGTGCCAGCAGTGGATTGACAGGGAGCAATCAGCCCCAGCATTTT. Its translation: CASSGLTGSNQPQHF.

This clonotype has ten or more counts. This chain joins TRBV12-3 or TRBV12-4 and TRBJ1-2; D is perhaps TRBD1 (5 bases). Trimming took 3 bases from V and 2 from J, leaving 13 bases between them. The CDR3 has 15 amino acids. Here the CDR3 DNA reads TGTGCCAGCAGTTTTTGGGGGAAGGGCAACTATGGCTACACCTTC. It translates to CASSFWGKGNYGYTF.

This clonotype was seen ten or more times. The chain has TRBV7-8 and TRBJ1-6; D possibly corresponds to TRBD1 (5 bases). V was clipped by 4 bases and J by 4 bases, with 14 bases between them. The CDR3 is 16 residues long. Germline V gives CDR1 SGHVS, CDR2 FQNEAQ. This CDR3 is CASSSGTGRYNSPLHF. The CDR3 DNA reads TGTGCCAGCAGCTCGGGGACTGGACGGTATAATTCACCCCTCCACTTT. Full variable domain (missing parts from reference TRBV7-8 and TRBJ1-6): GAGVSQSPRYKVAKRGQDVALRCDPISGHVSLFWYQQALGQGPEFLTYFQNEAQLDKSGLPSDRFFAERPEGSVSTLKIQRTQQEDSAVYLCASSSGTGRYNSPLHFGNGTRLTVT.

Points on this clonotype: One end of the junction fails to match germline, which may point to a read error. V is TRBV19 and J is TRBJ1-2; a possible D gene is TRBD1 (6 bases). Per germline, CDR1 LNHDA and CDR2 SQIVND (reference sequence). The CDR3 has 14 amino acids. The DNA for the CDR3 is TGTACCAGTCGCCCCAACGGGGGCCCTACTGGCTACACCTTC. As protein: CTSRPNGGPTGYTF.

This clonotype was recorded at least ten times. The chain has TRBV12-5 and TRBJ1-2; D unresolved. The CDR3 is 15 amino acids. Trimming pared 9 bases from V and 1 base from J, leaving 18 bases between. In germline, CDR1 is LGHNT, CDR2 FRNRAP. The CDR3: CASDRFGLLNYGYTF. CDR3 nucleotides: TGTGCTAGCGACCGTTTCGGGCTACTTAACTATGGCTACACCTTC.

This clonotype was seen repeatedly, ten times or more. The CDR3 here is CASSKGQGAGEQFF. The CDR3 DNA follows: TGTGCCAGCAGTAAAGGACAGGGGGCAGGTGAGCAGTTCTTC. The rearrangement uses TRBV6-5 and TRBJ2-1; TRBD1 aligns across 11 bases. Germline V gene sequence: CDR1 MNHEY, CDR2 SVGAGI. V was pared by 5 bases and J by 9 bases, with 6 bases of the junction left unmatched. The CDR3 runs to 14 residues.

The table lists this clonotype with many counts. The CDR3 DNA follows: TGTGCCAGTAGTATAGGAGACAGCCTCAGAGAGACCCAGTACTTC. Protein: CASSIGDSLRETQYF. The chain is built from TRBV19 and TRBJ2-5; possibly TRBD1 for D (5 bases). Trimming cost V 1 base and J 4 bases, with 13 bases left between them. The germline V gene encodes CDR1 LNHDA and CDR2 SQIVND (reference sequence). The CDR3 length is 15 residues.

This clonotype has a count of ten or more. This chain joins TRBV7-9 and TRBJ2-1; the D gene is possibly TRBD1 (6 bases). Germline loops: CDR1 SEHNR, CDR2 FQNEAQ (reference sequence). The V end lost 4 bases, the J end lost 9 bases, and 13 bases lay between the germline ends. The CDR3 is 13 residues long. CDR3 nucleotides: TGTGCCAGCAGCTGGGGGCCTCGTGGTGAGCAGTTCTTC. Translating gives CASSWGPRGEQFF.

Ten or more counts support this clonotype. The gene calls are TRBV5-5 and TRBJ1-1; TRBD1 is a possible D gene (6 bases). The CDR3 has 17 residues. The germline V gene encodes CDR1 SGHKS and CDR2 YYEKEE (reference sequence). The V end was cut by 4 bases, the J end by 1 base, with 20 bases between. CDR3 residues: CASSLESPGVPNTEAFF. CDR3 bases: TGTGCCAGCAGCCTCGAAAGCCCAGGGGTCCCGAACACTGAAGCTTTCTTT. Looking up the rest from reference TRBV5-5 and TRBJ1-1 gives the full variable domain: DAGVTQSPTHLIKTRGQQVTLRCSPISGHKSVSWYQQVLGQGPQFIFQYYEKEERGRGNFPDRFSARQFPNYSSELNVNALLLGDSALYLCASSLESPGVPNTEAFFGQGTRLTVV.